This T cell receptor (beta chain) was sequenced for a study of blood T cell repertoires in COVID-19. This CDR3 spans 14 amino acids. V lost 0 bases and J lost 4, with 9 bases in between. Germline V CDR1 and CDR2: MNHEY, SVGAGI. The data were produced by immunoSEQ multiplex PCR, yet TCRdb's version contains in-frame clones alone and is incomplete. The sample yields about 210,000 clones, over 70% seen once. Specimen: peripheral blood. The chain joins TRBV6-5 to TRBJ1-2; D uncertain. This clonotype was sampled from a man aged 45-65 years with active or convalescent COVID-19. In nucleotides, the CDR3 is TGTGCCAGCAGTTACTCGAGGGTATCCTATGGCTACACCTTC. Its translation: CASSYSRVSYGYTF.